Listed here are 10 T cell receptor beta chains from one sample, sequenced in a study of T cell responses to AZD1222 COVID-19 vaccine. Profiled with immunoSEQ multiplex PCR; TCRdb holds only in-frame clones, not every one. This table has tens of thousands of clones, about nine tenths appearing once. The material sequenced was peripheral blood, taken 28 days after the second AZD1222 dose. All receptors derive from an adult who received the AZD1222 COVID-19 vaccine.

V gene TRBV11-3 combines with J gene TRBJ2-2, with 8 bases lining up with TRBD2. V gave up 5 bases and J gave up 4 bases; unmatched junction bases: 12. Per the germline V gene, CDR1 is SGHNT and CDR2 is YENEEA. The CDR3 loop spans 17 amino acids. The CDR3 DNA sequence: TGTGCCAGCAGCCTCCGGGAGGGAGTGATTGGCACCGGGGAGCTGTTTTTT. Protein product: CASSLREGVIGTGELFF.

The chain couples TRBV3-1 (or the pseudogene TRBV3-2) to TRBJ2-7; 8 nucleotides match TRBD1. The CDR3 runs to 13 residues. In germline, CDR1 is LGHDT, CDR2 YNNKEL (reference sequence). The J segment lost 9 bases and the V segment lost 5 bases, leaving 9 bases of the junction unmatched. The CDR3 spells CASSNIGQGGQYF. CDR3 bases: TGTGCCAGCAGCAATATTGGACAGGGAGGGCAGTACTTC.

The V call is TRBV4-1, the J call TRBJ2-5; weak D call: TRBD1 (6 bases). The CDR3 is 16 residues long. Looked up from germline, CDR1 is MGHRA and CDR2 is YSYEKL. V was clipped by 0 bases and J by 5 bases, with 16 bases between them. DNA for the CDR3: TGCGCCAGCAGCCAAGAGATCGGGACAACGAGGGAGACCCAGTACTTC. This translates into CASSQEIGTTRETQYF.

The rearrangement links TRBV2 to TRBJ1-5; a weak D match, TRBD1 (5 bases). This CDR3 comprises 14 residues. Deletions cut 8 bases from V and 5 bases from J, with 16 bases between. CDR1 and CDR2 (germline): SNHLY, FYNNEI. CDR3 bases: TGTGCCAGCCATGACAGTTTTACCGATCAGCCCCAGCATTTT. It codes for CASHDSFTDQPQHF.

The V and J genes are TRBV9 and TRBJ2-3; perhaps TRBD1 as D (5 bases). V was cut by 1 base and J by 1 base, with 7 bases left in between. The CDR3 length is 14 residues. Germline V gives CDR1 SGDLS, CDR2 YYNGEE. CDR3 DNA: TGTGCCAGCAGCGTATTAGGGGGCACAGATACGCAGTATTTT. Residues: CASSVLGGTDTQYF. Based on the CDR3 plus reference TRBV9 and TRBJ2-3, the full variable domain is DSGVTQTPKHLITATGQRVTLRCSPRSGDLSVYWYQQSLDQGLQFLIQYYNGEERAKGNILERFSAQQFPDLHSELNLSSLELGDSALYFCASSVLGGTDTQYFGPGTRLTVL.

The rearrangement joins TRBV5-4 to TRBJ2-1; 8 bases align to TRBD1. This CDR3 region has 14 residues. Germline V gene data show CDR1 as SGHNT and CDR2 as YYREEE (reference sequence). Unmatched junction bases numbered 10, after V lost 6 bases and J lost 8 bases. CDR3: CASKDRVGYDEQFF. CDR3 sequence (DNA): TGTGCCAGCAAGGACAGGGTTGGGTACGATGAGCAGTTCTTC. Drawing the rest from reference TRBV5-4 and TRBJ2-1, the complete variable domain is ETGVTQSPTHLIKTRGQQVTLRCSSQSGHNTVSWYQQALGQGPQFIFQYYREEENGRGNFPPRFSGLQFPNYSSELNVNALELDDSALYLCASKDRVGYDEQFFGPGTRLTVL.

The chain couples TRBV4-1 to TRBJ2-3; no firm D call. Germline V lookup: CDR1 MGHRA, CDR2 YSYEKL. V lost 0 bases, J lost 3 bases, and 7 bases lay in between. This CDR3 is 14 amino acids long. The CDR3 nucleotides read TGCGCCAGCAGCCAAGAACTGGGGACAGATACGCAGTATTTT. Its translation: CASSQELGTDTQYF.

The chain carries TRBV30 and TRBJ2-7, with D tentatively TRBD2 (5 bases). The V end lost 0 bases, the J end lost 3 bases, and 6 bases lay between the germline ends. Per the germline V gene, CDR1 is GTSNPN and CDR2 is SVGIG (reference sequence). The CDR3 covers 12 residues. The CDR3 region has the DNA TGTGCCTGGAGTGTACGGGGCTACGAGCAGTACTTC. Its translation: CAWSVRGYEQYF.

The chain has TRBV7-8 and TRBJ2-7; 8 bases are a match to TRBD2. Unmatched junction bases numbered 11, after V lost 0 bases and J lost 4 bases. The CDR3 is 17 amino acids. Per the germline V gene, CDR1 is SGHVS and CDR2 is FQNEAQ. CDR3 amino acids: CASSLAGLAGGAYEQYF. The CDR3 DNA follows: TGTGCCAGCAGCTTAGCGGGTCTCGCGGGAGGTGCGTACGAGCAGTACTTC.

The chain carries TRBV6-1 and TRBJ1-3; D might be TRBD1 (5 bases). The germline V gene has CDR1 MNHNS and CDR2 SASEGT. V lost 3 bases and J 3 bases, leaving 12 bases between the germline ends. The CDR3 length is 15 residues. CDR3 region: CASSDGRARGNTIYF. As DNA, the CDR3 is TGTGCCAGCAGTGACGGCAGGGCGCGTGGAAACACCATATATTTT.